This is a list of T cell receptor beta chains from one sample in a study of T cells after yellow fever vaccination. MiXCR, applied by TCRdb to the 5' RACE reads, yields one record per CDR3 protein. This table has 200,000 to 300,000 distinct CDR3 sequences, about 3.7% appearing once. Material: PBMCs, obtained 15 days after the yellow fever booster vaccination. Receptors were obtained from a man between 18 and 29 years old who received the YFV17D yellow fever vaccine. Each CDR3 is given without its conserved first and last residue. Each record gives: J gene, V gene, CDR3 protein.

TRBJ1-4 | TRBV11-2 | ASSRSPEKLF
TRBJ1-1 | TRBV15 | ATSRRTSGDTEAF
TRBJ2-4 | TRBV5-1 | ASSLATGLAAAKNIQY
TRBJ2-3 | TRBV4-3 | ASSQYAGTKRADTQY
TRBJ2-3 | TRBV5-1 | ASSPGLAGSTDTQY
TRBJ2-3 | TRBV10-3 | ATFGTGELDTQY
TRBJ2-4 | TRBV4-3 | ASSQETGGGVALAKNIQY
TRBJ1-1 | TRBV28 | ASSSTGTTTEAF
TRBJ1-2 | TRBV5-4 | ASRSDSGGYT
TRBJ1-6 | TRBV6-6 | ASSWDSFNNSPLH
TRBJ2-1 | TRBV11-2 | ASSFGTSGVNEQF
TRBJ2-3 | TRBV4-2 | ASSWRGTPADTQY
TRBJ2-3 | TRBV20-1 | SAGLLAGEGDTQY
TRBJ2-3 | TRBV7-9 | ASSLPLEDTQY
TRBJ2-6 | TRBV5-1 | ASSLVPPRSSGANVLT
TRBJ1-2 | TRBV2 | ASSEAQASYLGYT
TRBJ2-3 | TRBV18 | ASSRSRGSTDTQY
TRBJ2-5 | TRBV19 | ASSLHGTSGTQY
TRBJ1-4 | TRBV3-1 | ASSQGLYGEKLF
TRBJ1-6 | TRBV6-5 | ASSSLDVSYNSPLH
TRBJ2-5 | TRBV5-1 | ASSLNSKPPGTQY
TRBJ1-5 | TRBV20-1 | SARPPGRVDQPQH
TRBJ1-2 | TRBV11-3 | ASSLVGGAYNYGYT
TRBJ1-1 | TRBV9 | ASSATGGEAEAF
TRBJ2-4 | TRBV4-2 | ASSQETFQNIQY
TRBJ2-3 | TRBV12-3/TRBV12-4 | ASSSQSSGTTDTQY
TRBJ1-1 | TRBV4-3 | ASSRTTGKTEAF
TRBJ1-2 | TRBV6-6 | ASSYGGQIYGYT
TRBJ1-4 | TRBV5-1 | ASSQLATNEKLF
TRBJ1-2 | TRBV9 | ASSATGSGYT
TRBJ1-1 | TRBV19 | ASSLQRLTEAF
TRBJ1-5 | TRBV11-1 | ASSENSFSQPQH
TRBJ1-2 | TRBV7-9 | ASSLAGTEHGYT
TRBJ2-5 | TRBV7-7 | ASSSNREETQY
TRBJ2-2 | TRBV7-2 | ASSLGGRWERGGVTGELF
TRBJ1-2 | TRBV10-3 | AISDMGGYGYT
TRBJ2-5 | TRBV7-6 | ASSFWRLAGGQETQY
TRBJ1-5 | TRBV19 | ASNHLVGPGQPQH
TRBJ1-2 | TRBV7-3 | ASSPWSGSNYGYT
TRBJ1-1 | TRBV12-3/TRBV12-4 | ASSESYREIFMNTEAF
TRBJ1-4 | TRBV12-3/TRBV12-4 | ASSPDRVTNEKLF
TRBJ2-3 | TRBV19 | ASSGMDTQY
TRBJ2-1 | TRBV7-2 | ASSLQAGGRYEQF
TRBJ2-4 | TRBV5-1 | ASRPRGRTGNIQY
TRBJ1-4 | TRBV5-1 | ASSPGDATTNEKLF
TRBJ1-2 | TRBV20-1 | SGFPYLDGIYSYT
TRBJ2-1 | TRBV6-2/TRBV6-3 | ASSSLQGGFGEQF
TRBJ1-6 | TRBV28 | ASSPNVGPLH
TRBJ2-3 | TRBV5-1 | ASSPRRSGAQDTQY
TRBJ1-1 | TRBV7-2 | ASSLHQGGSTEAF
TRBJ2-1 | TRBV7-2 | ASSLVRGDEQF
TRBJ2-3 | TRBV12-3/TRBV12-4 | ASSQDRGQADTQY